This T cell receptor beta chain was observed in a study of PD-1 blockade in classical Hodgkin lymphoma (TCRdb year 2020). Describing the broader study: The study used TCR beta sequencing and CyTOF to define a peripheral blood immune signature of response to PD-1 blockade in classical Hodgkin lymphoma. Here is what the overall study found, with its caveats: Baseline TCR diversity was reported to be lower in newly diagnosed patients than in healthy donors and to be lower still in relapsed/refractory patients. The study covered only a single clinical trial cohort, and the causes of the repertoire differences, possibly disease activity or prior therapy, were still not defined.

Genomic DNA was extracted with the Qiagen DNeasy kit from unsorted PBMCs and from negatively selected CD4+ and CD8+ fractions. Using primers that anneal to V and J segments, immunoSEQ multiplex PCR amplified the TCR beta CDR3 regions. Amplification bias was minimized using a synthetic immune receptor repertoire, and residual bias was removed computationally after sequencing. On the study's bioinformatics: Repertoire diversity was quantified as the Shannon entropy index using custom Python scripts. Unsorted, CD4+ and CD8+ repertoires were analyzed separately, except for combined analyses in which CD4+ and CD8+ sequences were merged in silico. TCRdb mirrors the immuneACCESS table, restricted to in-frame sequences. Some clones are absent from its copies; in checked studies, under half trace to an unresolved V gene, and the reason for the others is unknown. V and J calls and clone size are given by that table; D and trimming were obtained from the DNA. The sample data list roughly 70,000 clones, and over 85% of these were observed just once. The ten top clones hold roughly 2.5% of the sample.

Concerning this clone itself: The specificity of this receptor is unknown. Base qualities are not recorded, but no much larger clone differs from it by a single base.

V is reduced by 7 bases and J by 5 bases, leaving a spacing of 10 bases between them. From its cysteine to its phenylalanine, the CDR3 spans 11 amino acids. The retained sequence is limited to the CDR3, 33 bases, with the frame set at the first base. The CDR1 and CDR2 encoded by the germline V gene are SGHRS and YFSETQ. The time point label for this specimen denotes: newly diagnosed, previously untreated cHL patient sample. To serve as a comparison group for the relapsed/refractory trial patients, PBMCs were sequenced from patients with newly diagnosed, previously untreated classical Hodgkin lymphoma. After peripheral blood was drawn into 8 mL Vacutainer Cell Preparation Tubes, PBMCs were isolated by centrifugation and then cryopreserved.

This TCR was recovered from a human donor with classical Hodgkin lymphoma. This chain joins TRBV5-1 to TRBJ2-7, and TRBD2 may be the D gene, going by 5 matching bases. The specimen sequenced was peripheral blood mononuclear cells (PBMCs). In nucleotide form, the sequence is TGCGCCAGCTCCTCCGGGGACGAGCAGTACTTC. Its translation reads: CASSSGDEQYF.